The 9 T cell receptor beta chains below come from one sample, sequenced in a study of shared clonotypes between healthy human individuals. The repertoire was sequenced with immunoSEQ multiplex PCR; TCRdb's copy has only in-frame clones and lacks some. Altogether roughly 2.5 million clones are present, around nine tenths being singletons, with the ten largest covering around 0.14%. Sequencing was carried out using naive CD4+ T cells sorted from blood. The subset was: CD45RA+ positively selected. The receptors were sampled from a man aged 18-30 years in good health.

This clone turned up a few times. V and J are TRBV19 and TRBJ1-1; 8 bases map to TRBD1. This CDR3 is 12 amino acids long. Germline loops: CDR1 LNHDA, CDR2 SQIVND (reference sequence). V shed 4 bases and J 11 bases; nucleotides not matched to a gene: 6. The CDR3 DNA is TGTGCCAGTAGTACCAGGGGGCGCGGGGCTTTCTTT. Translation: CASSTRGRGAFF.

The J gene is TRBJ1-1, the V gene TRBV18; D is possibly TRBD1 (6 bases). Trimming stripped 4 bases from V and 0 bases from J, with 15 bases between. CDR1 KGHSH and CDR2 LQKENI come from the germline V gene. This CDR3 contains 16 residues. The CDR3 sequence is CASSRDGGQLNTEAFF. CDR3 coding DNA: TGTGCCAGCTCACGTGACGGGGGCCAGCTGAACACTGAAGCTTTCTTT.

V usage is TRBV5-1 and J usage is TRBJ2-1; possibly TRBD2 for D (5 bases). The length of the CDR3 is 13 residues. The germline V gene has CDR1 SGHRS and CDR2 YFSETQ. The germline V and J ends were trimmed by 0 bases and 10 bases, with 11 bases remaining between them. The CDR3 reads CASSLEAEREQFF. The CDR3 DNA reads TGCGCCAGCAGCTTGGAAGCGGAGAGGGAGCAGTTCTTC.

The chain joins TRBV7-9 to TRBJ2-2; D is undetermined. This CDR3 spans 15 amino acids. The V gene lost 3 bases and the J gene lost 0 bases, with 8 bases spanning the gap. Germline V CDR1 and CDR2: SEHNR, FQNEAQ (reference sequence). The CDR3 loop reads CASSLSLPNTGELFF. The CDR3 DNA reads TGTGCCAGCAGCTTGAGCCTGCCGAACACCGGGGAGCTGTTTTTT.

This clone turned up a few times. Other DNA sequences in the same sample also yield this CDR3. The rearrangement links TRBV7-2 to TRBJ1-5, with TRBD1 matching 7 bases. This CDR3 spans 14 amino acids. V lost 5 bases to trimming and J lost 4 bases; unmatched junction nucleotides: 5. The germline V gene encodes CDR1 SGHTA and CDR2 FQGNSA. CDR3 in amino acids: CASSPRQGNQPQHF. CDR3 coding DNA: TGTGCCAGCAGCCCAAGACAGGGTAATCAGCCCCAGCATTTT.

This clone was detected only once. This sequence joins TRBV11-2 and TRBJ2-5; D is uncertain. The CDR3 runs 14 residues. The V end was cut by 3 bases, the J end by 5 bases, with 13 bases between. Looked up from germline, CDR1 is SGHAT and CDR2 is FQNNGV. For the CDR3, the DNA is TGTGCCAGCAGCTTTAATAGTTCCCCCGAGACCCAGTACTTC. The encoded protein is CASSFNSSPETQYF.

The V call is TRBV28, the J call TRBJ1-1; D is unclear. Per the germline V gene, CDR1 is MDHEN and CDR2 is SYDVKM. This CDR3 comprises 11 residues. V dropped 8 bases and J dropped 6 bases, with 10 bases sitting between them. The CDR3 spells CASLDFPEAFF. The CDR3 DNA sequence: TGTGCCAGCCTCGATTTCCCTGAAGCTTTCTTT.

The chain recombines TRBV7-2 with TRBJ2-7, with TRBD1 matching 7 bases. The junction had 7 bases not matched to a gene; V was cut back by 8 bases and J by 3 bases. The CDR3 is 13 amino acids. Germline V gene sequence: CDR1 SGHTA, CDR2 FQGNSA. For the CDR3, the DNA is TGTGCCAGCGCCCCGAGGGGGCGCTACGAGCAGTACTTC. It codes for CASAPRGRYEQYF.

The rearrangement uses TRBV11-2 and TRBJ1-1, with D possibly being TRBD1 (6 bases). V was clipped by 4 bases and J by 5 bases, with 11 bases between them. Germline CDR1 reads SGHAT; CDR2 reads FQNNGV. The CDR3 is 13 residues long. The CDR3: CASSSQQGTEAFF. The CDR3 region has the DNA TGTGCCAGCAGCTCACAACAGGGAACTGAAGCTTTCTTT.